This TCR beta chain was found in a study of T cell clones after liver transplantation. Assay used: immunoSEQ multiplex PCR; TCRdb lists only in-frame clones, some missing. Seen here are roughly 73,000 clones, under 90% observed once, and the top ten hold about 0.64%. CDR1 is PRHDT, CDR2 FYEKMQ, per germline (reference sequence). The CDR3 consists of 17 residues. V was clipped by 5 bases and J by 0 bases, with 19 bases between them. The sequence came from a human donor who received a liver transplant. This chain uses TRBV13 with TRBJ1-1; maybe TRBD1 (6 bases). Here the sequenced sample was CD4+ T cells from blood, taken before liver transplant. In DNA, the CDR3 is TGTGCCAGCAGCCCCTCAACCCGAAGGGGGATGAACACTGAAGCTTTCTTT. It encodes CASSPSTRRGMNTEAFF.